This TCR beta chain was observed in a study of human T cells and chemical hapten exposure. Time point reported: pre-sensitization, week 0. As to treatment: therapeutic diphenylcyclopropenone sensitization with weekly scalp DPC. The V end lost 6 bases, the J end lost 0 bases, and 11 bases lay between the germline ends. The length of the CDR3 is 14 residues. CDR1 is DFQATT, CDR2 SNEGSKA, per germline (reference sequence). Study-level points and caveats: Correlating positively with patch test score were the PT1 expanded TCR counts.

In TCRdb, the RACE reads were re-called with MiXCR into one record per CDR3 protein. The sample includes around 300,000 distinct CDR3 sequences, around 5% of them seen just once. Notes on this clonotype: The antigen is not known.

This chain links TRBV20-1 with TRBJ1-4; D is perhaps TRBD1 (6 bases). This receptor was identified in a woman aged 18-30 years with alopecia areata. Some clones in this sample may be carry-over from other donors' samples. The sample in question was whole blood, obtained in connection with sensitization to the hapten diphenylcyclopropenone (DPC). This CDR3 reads CSASYRATNEKLFF. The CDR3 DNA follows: TGCAGTGCCTCCTACAGGGCAACTAATGAAAAACTGTTTTTT.